This T cell receptor (beta chain) derives from a study of T-cell memory formation after mild COVID-19. V lost 4 bases and J lost 2; bases outside the gene matches: 5. The CDR3 is 15 residues long. Germline V CDR1 and CDR2: SNHLY, FYNNEI. The study, taken as a whole, reports: CD4+ bias marked clones expanding day 15 to 37, unlike balanced contracting clones. The authors left the SARS-CoV-2 specificity of second-wave clones peaking on day 37 unconfirmed.

MiXCR, applied by TCRdb to the 5' RACE reads, yields one record per CDR3 protein. Of 100,000 to 120,000 distinct CDR3 sequences in the sample, 15% to 20% were seen once. In regard to this clonotype: Its antigen is undetermined.

Sequenced input: PBMCs or a T cell subset sorted from them (not recorded which). The TCR comes from a man aged 18 to 35 who had mild COVID-19 (a few samples of this study predate the infection). Cell type and time point are not known. The V gene is TRBV2, the J gene TRBJ2-5; 9 bases fit TRBD2. CDR3 DNA sequence: TGTGCCAGCAGTGGGGGTAGCGGGGGACAAGAGACCCAGTACTTC. Translating gives CASSGGSGGQETQYF.